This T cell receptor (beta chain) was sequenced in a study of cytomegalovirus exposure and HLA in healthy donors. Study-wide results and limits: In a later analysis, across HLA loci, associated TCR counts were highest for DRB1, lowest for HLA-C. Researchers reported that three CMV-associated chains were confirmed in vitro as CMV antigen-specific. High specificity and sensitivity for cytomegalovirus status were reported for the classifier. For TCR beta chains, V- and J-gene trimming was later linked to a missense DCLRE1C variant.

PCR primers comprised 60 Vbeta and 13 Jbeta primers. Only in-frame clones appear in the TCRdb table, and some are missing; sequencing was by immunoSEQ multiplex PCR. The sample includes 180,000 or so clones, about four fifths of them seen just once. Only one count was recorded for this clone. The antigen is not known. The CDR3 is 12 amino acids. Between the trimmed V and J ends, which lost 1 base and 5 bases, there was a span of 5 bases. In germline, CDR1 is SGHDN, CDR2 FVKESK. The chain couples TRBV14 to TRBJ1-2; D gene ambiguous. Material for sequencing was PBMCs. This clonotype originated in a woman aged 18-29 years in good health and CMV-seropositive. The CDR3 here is CASSQGAYGYTF. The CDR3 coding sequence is TGTGCCAGCAGCCAAGGGGCGTATGGCTACACCTTC.